At least ten counts were recorded for the clone carrying this TCR beta chain. Its specificity is unknown. These data are taken from a study of molecular identifiers for immune sequencing clone quantification. Broader study findings: Identical barcode-sharing TCR molecules could lead to underestimated sizes for highly expanded clones.

TCRdb re-called the PCR reads with MiXCR, one entry per CDR3 protein. Among approximately 500,000 distinct CDR3 sequences, around 21% were seen once, and the ten largest hold around 0.84%. The CDR3 covers 15 residues. J was trimmed by 4 bases and V by 4 bases; bases with no gene match: 9. CDR1 is SGHRS, CDR2 YFSETQ, per germline. This sequence joins TRBV5-1 and TRBJ2-7; TRBD1 matches at 9 bases. This TCR derives from a human donor in good health. Some libraries in this study had Jurkat cell RNA spiked in. Source material: naive CD8+ T cells from blood, with Jurkat cell RNA spiked in. Specified subset: FACS-sorted CD8+CD4-CCR7+CD45RA+ naive T cells. CDR3 nucleotide sequence: TGCGCCAGCAGCGCCGCTCCCGGGACAGGGTACGAGCAGTACTTC. It yields the protein CASSAAPGTGYEQYF.